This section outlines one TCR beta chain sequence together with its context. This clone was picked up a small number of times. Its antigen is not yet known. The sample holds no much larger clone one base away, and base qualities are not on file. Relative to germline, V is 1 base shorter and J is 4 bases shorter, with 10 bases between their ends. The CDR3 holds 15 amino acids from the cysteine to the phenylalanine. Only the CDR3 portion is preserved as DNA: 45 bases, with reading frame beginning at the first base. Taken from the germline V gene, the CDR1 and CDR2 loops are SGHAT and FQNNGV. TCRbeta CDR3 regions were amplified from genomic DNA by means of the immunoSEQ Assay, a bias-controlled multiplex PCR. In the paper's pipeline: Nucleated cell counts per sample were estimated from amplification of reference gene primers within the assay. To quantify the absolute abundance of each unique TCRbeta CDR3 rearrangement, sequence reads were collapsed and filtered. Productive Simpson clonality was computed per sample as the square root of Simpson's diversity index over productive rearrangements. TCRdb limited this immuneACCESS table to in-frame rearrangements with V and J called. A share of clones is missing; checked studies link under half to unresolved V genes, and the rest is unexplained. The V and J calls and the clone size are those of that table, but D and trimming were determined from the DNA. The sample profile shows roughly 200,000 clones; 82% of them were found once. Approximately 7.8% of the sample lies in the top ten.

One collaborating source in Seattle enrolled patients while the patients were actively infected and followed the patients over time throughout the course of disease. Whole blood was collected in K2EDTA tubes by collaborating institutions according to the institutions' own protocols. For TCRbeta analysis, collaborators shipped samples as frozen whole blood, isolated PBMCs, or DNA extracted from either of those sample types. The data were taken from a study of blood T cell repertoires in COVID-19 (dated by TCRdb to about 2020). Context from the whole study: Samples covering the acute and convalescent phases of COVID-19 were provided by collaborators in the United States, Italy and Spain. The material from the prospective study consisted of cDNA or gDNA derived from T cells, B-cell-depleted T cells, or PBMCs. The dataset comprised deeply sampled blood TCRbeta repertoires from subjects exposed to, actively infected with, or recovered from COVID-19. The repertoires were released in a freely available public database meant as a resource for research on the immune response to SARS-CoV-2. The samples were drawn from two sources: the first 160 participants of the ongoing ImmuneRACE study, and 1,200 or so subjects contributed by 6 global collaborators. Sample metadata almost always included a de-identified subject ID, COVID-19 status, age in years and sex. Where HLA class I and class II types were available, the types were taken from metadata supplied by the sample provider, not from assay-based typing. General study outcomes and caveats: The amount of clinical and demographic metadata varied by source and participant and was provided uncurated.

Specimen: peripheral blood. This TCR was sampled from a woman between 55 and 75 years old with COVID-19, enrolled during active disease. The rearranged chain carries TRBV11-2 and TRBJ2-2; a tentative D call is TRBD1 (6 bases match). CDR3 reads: CASSLGTGFTGELFF. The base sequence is TGTGCCAGCAGCTTAGGTACAGGGTTCACCGGGGAGCTGTTTTTT.